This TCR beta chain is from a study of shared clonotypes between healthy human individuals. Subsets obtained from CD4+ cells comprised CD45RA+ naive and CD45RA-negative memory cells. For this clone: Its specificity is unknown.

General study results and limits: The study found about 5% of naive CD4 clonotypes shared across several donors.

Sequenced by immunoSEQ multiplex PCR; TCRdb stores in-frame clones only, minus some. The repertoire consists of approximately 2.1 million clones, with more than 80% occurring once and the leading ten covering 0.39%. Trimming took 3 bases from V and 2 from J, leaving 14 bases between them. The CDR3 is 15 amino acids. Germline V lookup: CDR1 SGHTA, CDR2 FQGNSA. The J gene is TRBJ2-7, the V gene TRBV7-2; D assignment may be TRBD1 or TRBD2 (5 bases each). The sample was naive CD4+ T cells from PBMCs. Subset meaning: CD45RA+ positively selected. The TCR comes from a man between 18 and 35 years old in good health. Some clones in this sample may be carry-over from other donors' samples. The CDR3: CASSFGAPAPYEQYF. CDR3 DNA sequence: TGTGCCAGCAGCTTCGGGGCACCGGCTCCCTACGAGCAGTACTTC.